Given below is one T cell receptor (beta chain) in context. Its antigen is undetermined. The sample is drawn from a study of cytomegalovirus exposure and HLA in healthy donors. About the research overall: Counted in an early data release were about 86 million unique TCRs from HLA-typed donors. Genetic ancestry analysis placed around 76% of the 400 or so donors that were genotyped in the Caucasian-associated cluster.

The PCR was carried out with 60 Vbeta primers and 13 Jbeta primers. TCRdb's table, derived via immunoSEQ multiplex PCR, lists solely in-frame clones and lacks some. The top ten hold more than 0.95% of the sample, which has about 130,000 clones, roughly 80% seen once. This CDR3 has 14 amino acids. Trimming at V came to 4 bases and at J to 8 bases, leaving 11 bases not matched to a gene. Germline V lookup: CDR1 SGHNT, CDR2 YYREEE (reference sequence). General study points: Most observed TCR sequences were rare, whereas some public TCRs were detected in many donors. Among immune exposure information, only CMV serostatus was available.

The chain employs TRBV5-4 and TRBJ1-2, with 7 positions matching TRBD1. Sequencing was done on a sample of PBMCs. The TCR was taken from a man aged 45-65 years in good health and CMV-seronegative. The CDR3 spells CASSRRDSLQGYTF. The DNA of the CDR3 is TGTGCCAGCAGCCGTAGGGACAGTCTCCAAGGCTACACCTTC.